The TCR beta chain described here comes from a study of OX40 agonist ivuxolimab in advanced cancers. Study in general: It was ivuxolimab, an agonistic anti-OX40 (CD134) antibody, that patients were treated with. Head and neck, renal cell, melanoma or hepatocellular carcinoma were the cancers that dose-escalation patients had.

Profiling relied on immunoSEQ multiplex PCR, and the TCRdb table lists in-frame clones only, not all of them. This table has about 68,000 clones, about 90% appearing once. A remark on this clone: What it recognizes is unknown.

Study-level findings and limits: Expanded peripheral T-cell antigen specificity went undetermined. The authors also found low normalized T-cell clonal expansion in some nonresponders.

The CDR3 contains 16 residues. Germline loops: CDR1 SGHRS, CDR2 YFSETQ. The V and J ends lost 4 bases and 6 bases respectively, with 23 bases between them. This receptor was identified in an adult with an advanced solid tumor such as melanoma, head and neck, liver or kidney cancer. The sample here was CD4+ or CD8+ T cells sorted from blood, taken in a trial of the OX40 agonist ivuxolimab. This chain joins TRBV5-1 and TRBJ2-7; D perhaps matches TRBD2 (6 bases). The CDR3: CASSDALYRGSPEQYF. CDR3 coding DNA: TGCGCCAGCAGCGACGCCCTTTACCGGGGGTCCCCCGAGCAGTACTTC.